A selection of T cell receptor beta chains follows, all from one sample in a study of vaccination effects on CD4 cells after COVID-19. Their antigens are not known. The protocol was immunoSEQ multiplex PCR, while the TCRdb copy is restricted to in-frame clones and leaves out a portion. This repertoire shows under 25,000 clones, approximately 80% found once; its top ten account for around 6%. Specimen: CD4+ T cells from PBMCs cultured with SARS-CoV-2 spike peptides, collected after COVID-19 vaccination. These receptors all come from a human donor who received a COVID-19 vaccine. Some clones in this sample may be carry-over from other donors' samples. Both conserved end residues are part of each CDR3. D genes are given only for firm matches. Clone size, where shown, is once, few, many, or a class for clones that have expanded.

cdr3_length j_call clone_size d_call v_call cdr3_nt cdr3_aa
17 TRBJ1-2 NA NA TRBV19 TGTGCCAGTACCCCCCGGGCAGAAAACCCCCTTGGCTATGGCTACACCTTC CASTPRAENPLGYGYTF
15 TRBJ1-4 NA NA TRBV18 TGTGCCAGCTCACCAGACAGGCATAATACTGAAAAACTGTTTTTT CASSPDRHNTEKLFF
13 TRBJ1-2 NA NA TRBV7-3 TGTGCCAGCAGCTTGGGGACCTTAAGTGGCTACACCTTC CASSLGTLSGYTF
15 TRBJ2-5 NA NA TRBV18 TGTGCCAGCTCACCGAGCGGAGGGTTCCAAGAGACCCAGTACTTC CASSPSGGFQETQYF
14 TRBJ2-2 NA NA TRBV7-2 TGTGCCAGCAGCTCGCCCGCGAACACCGGGGAGCTGTTTTTT CASSSPANTGELFF
14 TRBJ1-2 few NA TRBV2 TGTGCCAGCAGTGAAGAATACCCAAGGCATGGCTACACCTTC CASSEEYPRHGYTF
15 TRBJ1-1 NA NA TRBV11-1 TGTGCCAGCAGCGCCGACTCAGGGTATAGGACTGAAGCTTTCTTT CASSADSGYRTEAFF
13 TRBJ1-5 NA NA TRBV5-1 TGCGCCAGCAGCTGGGGACCAAATCAGCCCCAGCATTTT CASSWGPNQPQHF
16 TRBJ2-5 once NA TRBV2 TGTGCCAGCAGCGCACCCCTCGGGGTGGGCCAAGAGACCCAGTACTTC CASSAPLGVGQETQYF
15 TRBJ1-1 NA TRBD1 TRBV6-6 TGTGCCAGCAGTTACCTGGCAGGGGGGAATACTGAAGCTTTCTTT CASSYLAGGNTEAFF
14 TRBJ1-4 NA TRBD1 TRBV2 TGTGCCAGTACACGGACAGGCGGGAATGAAAAACTGTTTTTT CASTRTGGNEKLFF
12 TRBJ2-5 NA NA TRBV29-1 TGCAGCGTTGAGTGGGGGACAGAGACCCAGTACTTC CSVEWGTETQYF
14 TRBJ1-6 NA NA TRBV7-2 TGTGCCAGCAGCACGTCGGGGGTTTATTCACCCCTCCACTTT CASSTSGVYSPLHF
15 TRBJ2-5 NA TRBD2 TRBV28 TGTGCCAGTAACCGTCGGGGGGGCCCCCAAGAGACCCAGTACTTC CASNRRGGPQETQYF
16 TRBJ1-4 NA TRBD1 TRBV29-1 TGCAGCGTTGAGGTCTCTCTGGGACAGGAGAATGAAAAACTGTTTTTT CSVEVSLGQENEKLFF
12 TRBJ1-5 NA NA TRBV28 TGTGCCAGCAGATTGTACAATCAGCCCCAGCATTTT CASRLYNQPQHF
12 TRBJ1-4 NA NA TRBV19 TGTGCCAGTAGGCGACAGGAGGAAAAACTGTTTTTT CASRRQEEKLFF
16 TRBJ2-5 NA NA TRBV6-1 TGTGCCAGCAGTGAAGCACCCTACTCACCCCAAGAGACCCAGTACTTC CASSEAPYSPQETQYF